These 23 T cell receptor beta chains were sequenced from one sample in a study of IL-17A CD8 T cells in psoriatic arthritis synovium. Actively inflamed joints of psoriatic arthritis patients supplied the aspirated synovial fluid. The table came from immunoSEQ multiplex PCR; TCRdb's copy has only in-frame clones and leaves some out. The table lists 2,100 or so clones, 70% to 80% of them singletons, with under 12% in the top ten. Specimen: memory CD8+ T cells from synovial fluid. Described subset: bulk memory CD8+ T cells (CD45RA-CD27+/- and CD45RA+CD27-). The receptors were gathered from a human donor with psoriatic arthritis.

Note on this clone: This specimen includes other DNA sequences encoding the same CDR3. V and J are TRBV9 and TRBJ2-7; D remains unclear. This CDR3 contains 12 residues. The germline V and J ends were trimmed by 4 bases and 6 bases, with 11 bases remaining between them. Germline V lookup: CDR1 SGDLS, CDR2 YYNGEE. CDR3 sequence: CASSSPGREQYF. In nucleotides, the CDR3 is TGTGCCAGCAGCTCCCCCGGTCGCGAGCAGTACTTC.

The genes are TRBV7-3 and TRBJ2-1, with D possibly TRBD2 on 5 matching bases. Germline V gene lookup returns CDR1 SGHTA and CDR2 FQGTGA. This CDR3 is 14 amino acids long. Deletions cut 1 base from V and 5 bases from J, with 9 bases between. In nucleotides, the CDR3 is TGTGCCAGCAGCTTAATGGGAGAGGACAATGAGCAGTTCTTC. It yields the protein CASSLMGEDNEQFF.

The chain employs TRBV15 and TRBJ2-1; perhaps TRBD2 as D (6 bases). The CDR3 consists of 15 residues. Trimming removed 4 bases from V and 4 bases from J, with 14 bases in between. Germline V gene sequence: CDR1 LNHNV, CDR2 YYDKDF (reference sequence). CDR3 residues: CATSIGTGEYNEQFF. In DNA form, the CDR3 reads TGTGCCACCAGCATAGGGACGGGAGAATACAATGAGCAGTTCTTC. The entire variable domain, with the rest obtained from reference TRBV15 and TRBJ2-1, is as follows: DAMVIQNPRYQVTQFGKPVTLSCSQTLNHNVMYWYQQKSSQAPKLLFHYYDKDFNNEADTPDNFQSRRPNTSFCFLDIRSPGLGDTAMYLCATSIGTGEYNEQFFGPGTRLTVL.

This chain connects TRBV5-6 to TRBJ2-7; D perhaps matches TRBD1 (5 bases). Per germline, CDR1 SGHDT and CDR2 YYEEEE. The length of the CDR3 is 14 residues. V dropped 4 bases and J dropped 0 bases, with 11 bases sitting between them. CDR3 amino acids: CASSERGYSYEQYF. The CDR3 DNA sequence: TGTGCCAGCAGCGAAAGGGGTTACTCCTACGAGCAGTACTTC. Full variable domain (remainder filled in from reference TRBV5-6 and TRBJ2-7): DAGVTQSPTHLIKTRGQQVTLRCSPKSGHDTVSWYQQALGQGPQFIFQYYEEEERQRGNFPDRFSGHQFPNYSSELNVNALLLGDSALYLCASSERGYSYEQYFGPGTRLTVT.

The chain is built from TRBV11-2 and TRBJ2-5, with D unclear. The J call may be in error: the DNA end matches TRBJ2-7 better. There are 14 residues in the CDR3. Germline V lookup: CDR1 SGHAT, CDR2 FQNNGV. The CDR3 here is CASSLVGLLDEQYF. The CDR3 DNA is TGTGCCAGCAGCTTAGTTGGGCTGCTCGACGAGCAGTACTTC.

V and J are TRBV21-1 and TRBJ2-1; the table calls TRBD2, which could not be checked here. TRBV21-1 is shown as a pseudogene. CDR3 length equals 17 residues. The CDR3 region has the DNA TGTGCCAGCAGCAAAATTCTCCGGGACTCTCTAGAGGGTGAGCAGTTCTTC. It is translated as CASSKILRDSLEGEQFF.

This chain joins TRBV4-3 and TRBJ2-3; 7 bases fit TRBD2. There are 16 residues in the CDR3. Looked up from germline, CDR1 is LGHNA and CDR2 is YSLEER. Losses at the gene ends were 1 base for V and 7 bases for J; bases not matched to a gene: 11. Here the CDR3 DNA reads TGCGCCAGCAGCCAAGTTCCGAGCGGGACGGTAAATACGCAGTATTTT. Encoded protein: CASSQVPSGTVNTQYF.

The V gene is TRBV4-1, the J gene TRBJ2-1; possible D gene TRBD1, 6 bases. V was shortened by 5 bases and J by 3 bases, with 20 bases between the two germline ends. This CDR3 has 17 residues. Germline lookup yields CDR1 MGHRA and CDR2 YSYEKL. CDR3 region: CASSGTAGVYYYNEQFF. The CDR3 DNA sequence: TGCGCCAGCAGCGGCACCGCAGGGGTCTACTACTACAATGAGCAGTTCTTC.

J is TRBJ2-7 and V is TRBV9; 8 nucleotides agree with TRBD2. The germline CDR1 and CDR2 sequences are SGDLS and YYNGEE. The J segment lost 1 base and the V segment lost 1 base, leaving 4 bases of the junction unmatched. The CDR3 has 15 amino acids. Here the CDR3 DNA reads TGTGCCAGCAGCGTATCGAGCGGGAGTTCCTACGAGCAGTACTTC. Residues: CASSVSSGSSYEQYF.

This chain joins TRBV7-7 and TRBJ2-6; the D is unclear. This CDR3 is 18 amino acids long. With 5 bases removed from V and 14 bases from J, the gap between germline ends came to 31 bases. CDR1 is SSHAT, CDR2 FNYEAQ, per germline (reference sequence). CDR3 region: CASSRHGKCHKSGQLLTF. The CDR3 region has the DNA TGTGCCAGCAGCAGGCATGGTAAGTGCCACAAGTCGGGCCAACTCCTGACTTTC.

The V gene is TRBV7-3, the J gene TRBJ2-1; D might be TRBD2 (6 bases). Trimming took 5 bases from V and 6 from J, leaving 11 bases between them. Germline assignment: CDR1 SGHTA and CDR2 FQGTGA. The CDR3 totals 13 residues. The CDR3 region has the DNA TGTGCCAGCAGCCCGGACTATGCCAATGAGCAGTTCTTC. It is translated as CASSPDYANEQFF.

The J gene is TRBJ2-3, the V gene TRBV27; maybe TRBD1 (6 bases). Germline V gene sequence: CDR1 MNHEY, CDR2 SMNVEV (reference sequence). The V end was cut by 6 bases, the J end by 3 bases, with 16 bases between. The CDR3 extends over 15 amino acids. The CDR3 bases are TGTGCCAGCAGGAAGACAGGCCTGGTAACAGATACGCAGTATTTT. It yields the protein CASRKTGLVTDTQYF.

Points on this clone: An end of the junction does not agree with germline; a read error may underlie this. The sample holds other DNA sequences that translate to the same CDR3. The V gene is TRBV28, the J gene TRBJ2-3; TRBD1 matches at 10 bases. The CDR3 covers 15 residues. The germline gives CDR1 MDHEN, CDR2 SYDVKM. The CDR3 DNA follows: TGTGCCAGCACCGCCGGGACAGGGGACACAGATACGCAATATTTT. It translates to CASTAGTGDTDTQYF.

The chain links TRBV27 to TRBJ1-1; no reliable D call. The V gene's germline CDR1 is MNHEY and CDR2 SMNVEV (reference sequence). The V and J ends lost 6 bases and 0 bases respectively, with 8 bases between them. This CDR3 region has 13 residues. CDR3 nucleotides: TGTGCCAGCAGCTCCCCCATGAACACTGAAGCTTTCTTT. Its translation is CASSSPMNTEAFF.

The chain carries TRBV20-1 and TRBJ2-5; D gene unclear. Trimming stripped 7 bases from V and 5 bases from J, with 11 bases between. The CDR3 sequence is 11 residues long. Per the germline V gene, CDR1 is DFQATT and CDR2 is SNEGSKA (reference sequence). CDR3 residues: CSGLDIETQYF. In nucleotides, the CDR3 is TGCAGTGGACTTGATATCGAGACCCAGTACTTC.

This chain connects TRBV4-2 to TRBJ1-2, with 10 bases fitting TRBD1. The V gene end was trimmed by 0 bases and the J gene end by 8 bases; junction bases not matched to a gene: 6. This CDR3 has 15 residues. Germline assignment: CDR1 LGHNA and CDR2 YNFKEQ. CDR3 DNA: TGTGCCAGCAGCCAAGATAGAGACAGGGGGCCAGGCTACACCTTC. This sequence encodes CASSQDRDRGPGYTF.

J is TRBJ2-5 and V is TRBV6-1; D call uncertain. Between the trimmed V and J ends, which lost 0 bases and 2 bases, there was a span of 10 bases. The CDR3 has 15 amino acids. Germline CDR1 is MNHNS and CDR2 is SASEGT. CDR3 region: CASSEADGGQETQYF. Here the CDR3 DNA reads TGTGCCAGCAGTGAAGCAGACGGTGGACAAGAGACCCAGTACTTC.

The chain links TRBV6-1 to TRBJ2-7; 7 bases map to TRBD2. The germline gives CDR1 MNHNS, CDR2 SASEGT. The CDR3 runs to 11 residues. V lost 9 bases, J lost 5 bases, and 4 bases stayed unmatched. DNA for the CDR3: TGTGCCAGTCAGGGAGGGAACGAGCAGTACTTC. Its translation: CASQGGNEQYF.

The gene calls are TRBV6-4 and TRBJ2-3, with D unclear. The ends were cut back, 2 bases at V and 0 bases at J, with 3 bases in the middle. Germline CDR1 and CDR2: MRHNA and SNTAGT. The CDR3 totals 13 residues. Here the CDR3 DNA reads TGTGCCAGCAGTGACGGGAGCACAGATACGCAGTATTTT. This translates into CASSDGSTDTQYF.

The chain is built from TRBV10-2 and TRBJ2-3; 9 bases are a match to TRBD2. Unmatched junction bases numbered 16, after V lost 0 bases and J lost 3 bases. Germline V gives CDR1 WSHSY, CDR2 SAAADI. This CDR3 has 20 residues. The CDR3 DNA is TGCGCCAGCAGTGAGTCGTTTGCGGGAGGGCCTTGGAGCGATACAGATACGCAGTATTTT. It encodes CASSESFAGGPWSDTDTQYF.

The chain has TRBV5-4 and TRBJ2-7, with 9 positions matching TRBD1. J was trimmed by 3 bases and V by 5 bases; bases with no gene match: 0. Germline lookup yields CDR1 SGHNT and CDR2 YYREEE (reference sequence). The CDR3 length is 12 residues. This CDR3 is CASRDRGYEQYF. The DNA for the CDR3 is TGTGCCAGCAGGGACAGGGGCTACGAGCAGTACTTC.

The rearrangement links TRBV6-5 to TRBJ2-7, with no clear D. This CDR3 spans 14 amino acids. From germline, CDR1 is MNHEY and CDR2 SVGAGI. V was cut by 5 bases and J by 2 bases, with 13 bases left in between. The CDR3 here is CASSPRTRAYEQYF. CDR3 bases: TGTGCCAGCAGTCCCCGGACGCGCGCCTACGAGCAGTACTTC.

The chain carries TRBV7-1 and TRBJ1-5, with a tentative D call TRBD1 (5 bases). TRBV7-1 is treated as an ORF (open reading frame) with a function not yet certain. The V end lost 4 bases, the J end lost 6 bases, and 16 bases lay between the germline ends. The CDR3 is 15 amino acids. CDR3 sequence reads: CASSLERGASQPQHF. The CDR3 nucleotides are TGTGCCAGCAGCTTAGAGAGGGGCGCAAGTCAGCCCCAGCATTTT.